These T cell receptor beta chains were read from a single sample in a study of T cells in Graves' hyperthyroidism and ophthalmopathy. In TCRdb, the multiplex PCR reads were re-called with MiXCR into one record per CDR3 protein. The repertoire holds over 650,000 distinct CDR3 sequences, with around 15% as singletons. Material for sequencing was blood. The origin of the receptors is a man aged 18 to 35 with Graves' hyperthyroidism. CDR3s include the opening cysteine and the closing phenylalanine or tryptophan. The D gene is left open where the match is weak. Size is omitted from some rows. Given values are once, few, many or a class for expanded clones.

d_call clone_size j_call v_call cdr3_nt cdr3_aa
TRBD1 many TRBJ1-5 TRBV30 TGTGCCTGGAGTGTACAGGGGAATCAGCCCCAGCATTTT CAWSVQGNQPQHF
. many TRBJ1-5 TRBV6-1 TGTGCCAGCGGGCCCAATCAGCCCCAGCATTTT CASGPNQPQHF
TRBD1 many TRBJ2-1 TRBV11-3 TGTGCCAGCAGCTCCCGGGACAGGGGTATCGGCTCCTACAATGAGCAGTTCTTC CASSSRDRGIGSYNEQFF
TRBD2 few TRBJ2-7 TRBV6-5 TGTGCCAGCAGTTATCCTAGCGGGAGTGTGTCCTACGAGCAGTACTTC CASSYPSGSVSYEQYF
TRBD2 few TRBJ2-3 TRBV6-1 TGTGCCAGCAGAACGGGACTAGCGGGAGGGGGCACAGATACGCAGTATTTT CASRTGLAGGGTDTQYF
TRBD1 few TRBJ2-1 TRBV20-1 TGCAGTGCGCCCTCTACAGGGGGAGGTGAGCAGTTCTTC CSAPSTGGGEQFF
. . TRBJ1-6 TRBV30 TGTGCCTGGGGCTCGGGCAGGGATAATTCACCCCTCCACTTT CAWGSGRDNSPLHF
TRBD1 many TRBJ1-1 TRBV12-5 TGTGCTAGTGGTTTGGTACTGGACAGGGAGAACACTGAAGCTTTCTTT CASGLVLDRENTEAFF
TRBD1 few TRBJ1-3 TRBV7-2 TGTGCCAGCAGCCGCCGGACAGGGCCTGGAAACACCATATATTTT CASSRRTGPGNTIYF
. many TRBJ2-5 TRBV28 TGTGCCAGCAGTTTAACAGGGCTGGAGACCCAGTACTTC CASSLTGLETQYF
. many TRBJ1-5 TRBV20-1 TGCAGTGCCTACGGACAACCTAATCAGCCCCAGCATTTT CSAYGQPNQPQHF
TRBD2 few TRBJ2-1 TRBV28 TGTGCCAGCAGACAGACTAGCGGGTTCAACGGTGAGCAGTTCTTC CASRQTSGFNGEQFF
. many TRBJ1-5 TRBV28 TGTGCCAGCAGTCCCTTGGAGGGCGGGACATATAGCAATCAGCCCCAGCATTTT CASSPLEGGTYSNQPQHF
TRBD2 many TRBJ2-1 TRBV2 TGTGCCAGCAGTACTAGCGGGCCATACAATGAGCAGTTCTTC CASSTSGPYNEQFF
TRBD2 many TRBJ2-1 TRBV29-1 TGCAGCGTTGAAGAACCCGGCCCAGCGGGGTTGGATGAGCAGTTCTTC CSVEEPGPAGLDEQFF
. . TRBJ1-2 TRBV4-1 TGCGCCAGCAGCCAAGATCGGACGGCTCGCACCTTC CASSQDRTARTF
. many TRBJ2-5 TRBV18 TGTGCCAGCTCACCACCAAACCAAGAGACCCAGTACTTC CASSPPNQETQYF
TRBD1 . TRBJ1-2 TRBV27 TGTGCCAGCAGCACACCGGGAGGGACAGGGAACTATGGCTACACCTTC CASSTPGGTGNYGYTF
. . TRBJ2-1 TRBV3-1 TGTGCCAGCAGCCAGGGACTGACCTCCAATGAGCAGTTCTTC CASSQGLTSNEQFF
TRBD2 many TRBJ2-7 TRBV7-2 TGTGCCAGCAGCTTACGGCGGGAGGCATACGAGCAGTACTTC CASSLRREAYEQYF
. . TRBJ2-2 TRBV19 TGTGCCAGTAGTATCCACCTACAGGGCACCGGGGAGCTGTTTTTT CASSIHLQGTGELFF
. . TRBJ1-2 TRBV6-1 TGTGCCAGCAGAGGCCTCGGGACTCCCGGCGGCTATGGCTACACCTTC CASRGLGTPGGYGYTF
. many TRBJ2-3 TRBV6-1 TGTGCCAGCAGTGAACTGGGGATGGAGACAGATACGCAGTATTTT CASSELGMETDTQYF
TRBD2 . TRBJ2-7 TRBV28 TGTGCCAGCAGTTTAATTGGCGGGAGCGGCGGGCAGTACTTC CASSLIGGSGGQYF
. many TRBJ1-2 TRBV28 TGTGCCAGCAGTTTACCAGGGACTAATGGCTACACCTTC CASSLPGTNGYTF
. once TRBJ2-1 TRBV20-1 TGCAGTGCTGAGGGACAGTGGGCAGGGAGGCTCTACGAGCAGTTCTTC CSAEGQWAGRLYEQFF
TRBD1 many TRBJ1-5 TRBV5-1 TGTGCCAGCAGCTTAGGACAGGGAAGCAATCAGCCCCAGCATTTT CASSLGQGSNQPQHF
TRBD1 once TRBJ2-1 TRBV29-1 TGCAGCGTTGAAGGGGACAGGGTACATGAGCAGTTCTTC CSVEGDRVHEQFF